This record looks at one TCR beta chain sequence and its context. Its antigen remains unidentified. Researchers grouped second doses given at about 4 or about 12 weeks into one pool. Repertoires were generated with immunoSEQ multiplex PCR, while TCRdb's copy carries only in-frame clones and drops some. The table includes roughly 140,000 clones, 90% detected once. The data stem from a study of T cell responses to AZD1222 COVID-19 vaccine. Study results and limitations: Recipients of AZD1222 seropositive at baseline numbered only five or six. It should be noted that donors were predominantly white British and more often female, and clonal diversity was possibly underestimated. Only after the peak T cell response were repertoires sampled.

This TCR came from an adult who received the AZD1222 COVID-19 vaccine. This sample comprised peripheral blood, obtained 28 days after the second AZD1222 dose.

The CDR3, as DNA: TGTGCCAGCAGTTTAATTGACGGCTATGGCTACACCTTC. Encoded protein: CASSLIDGYGYTF. V gene TRBV28 combines with J gene TRBJ1-2; D unclear. The CDR3 has 13 amino acids. V shed 2 bases and J shed 4 bases, with 8 bases lying between them. The V gene's germline CDR1 is MDHEN and CDR2 SYDVKM.